This entry lists 7 T cell receptor beta chains sequenced from one sample in a study of blood T cells in healthy people across ages. Through a sample-barcoded 5' primer and a J-beta primer mix, a second PCR was run for roughly 7 to 11 cycles. TCRdb re-derived calls from the 5' RACE reads in MiXCR, one entry per CDR3 protein. The sample yields around 1,900,000 distinct CDR3 sequences, roughly two fifths seen once. Sequenced: blood. The receptor set was obtained from a human donor in good health.

The chain is built from TRBV20-1 and TRBJ1-1; 9 positions match TRBD1. CDR3 length equals 13 residues. Germline V gene data show CDR1 as DFQATT and CDR2 as SNEGSKA (reference sequence). The V gene end was trimmed by 5 bases and the J gene end by 5 bases; junction bases not matched to a gene: 6. The CDR3 DNA reads as TGCAGTGCTGGGACAGGGACTGAGACTGAAGCTTTCTTT. Residues: CSAGTGTETEAFF.

This clonotype has only a few counts. This rearrangement joins TRBV5-1 to TRBJ2-3, with 15 positions matching TRBD2. The CDR3 totals 17 residues. CDR1 SGHRS and CDR2 YFSETQ come from the germline V gene. The J segment lost 5 bases and the V segment lost 4 bases, leaving 8 bases of the junction unmatched. CDR3 loop: CASSRTSGGAVRDTQYF. In DNA, the CDR3 is TGCGCCAGCAGCCGGACTAGCGGGGGGGCTGTTAGAGATACGCAGTATTTT. Drawing the rest from reference TRBV5-1 and TRBJ2-3, the complete variable domain is KAGVTQTPRYLIKTRGQQVTLSCSPISGHRSVSWYQQTPGQGLQFLFEYFSETQRNKGNFPGRFSGRQFSNSRSEMNVSTLELGDSALYLCASSRTSGGAVRDTQYFGPGTRLTVL.

The chain's CDR3 is CASSLFRATEAFF. The DNA of the CDR3 is TGTGCCAGCAGCTTATTCAGGGCTACTGAAGCTTTCTTT. J is TRBJ1-1 and V is TRBV7-2; D might be TRBD1 (5 bases). The CDR3 is made up of 13 amino acids. Germline V gene lookup returns CDR1 SGHTA and CDR2 FQGNSA. Trimming took off 2 bases at V and 5 bases at J, with 9 bases between the two ends.

Comment on this clonotype: A much larger clone sits a single nucleotide away, making a read error possible. The chain has TRBV7-2 and TRBJ2-1, with D maybe TRBD2 (5 bases). This CDR3 region has 14 residues. Per germline, CDR1 SGHTA and CDR2 FQGNSA. The CDR3 protein is CVSSPGLTSMEQFF. The CDR3, as DNA: TGTGTCAGCAGCCCGGGCCTCACTAGTATGGAGCAGTTCTTC.

This clonotype appeared a few times. V usage is TRBV20-1 and J usage is TRBJ1-1, with TRBD1 as a possible D gene (5 bases). The V end was cut by 6 bases, the J end by 0 bases, with 11 bases between. The germline CDR1 and CDR2 sequences are DFQATT and SNEGSKA (reference sequence). The CDR3 is 13 residues long. For the CDR3, the DNA is TGCAGTGCCTCCAAGGACATGAACACTGAAGCTTTCTTT. This codes for CSASKDMNTEAFF.

This chain joins TRBV12-3 or TRBV12-4 and TRBJ2-1; 7 bases are a match to TRBD1. This CDR3 is built from 13 residues. Germline trimming cut 5 bases from V and 9 bases from J; bases unmatched to any gene: 7. In nucleotides, the CDR3 is TGTGCCAGCAGTATACAGGGGCCAGGTGAGCAGTTCTTC. As protein: CASSIQGPGEQFF.

The J gene is TRBJ1-3, the V gene TRBV20-1; D remains ambiguous. Germline V lookup: CDR1 DFQATT, CDR2 SNEGSKA (reference sequence). The CDR3 covers 16 residues. V gave up 2 bases and J gave up 0 bases, with 14 bases separating them. CDR3 in DNA: TGCAGTGCTAGAATCATCCCCCGAGGCTCTGGAAACACCATATATTTT. This encodes CSARIIPRGSGNTIYF.